Each of the 18 T cell receptor beta chains below was sequenced from the same sample in a study of blood T cell repertoires in COVID-19. The protocol was immunoSEQ multiplex PCR, while the TCRdb copy is restricted to in-frame clones and leaves out a portion. The sample shows about half a million clones, approximately 85% of them seen only once. Sequencing was done on a sample of peripheral blood. The source of these receptors is a human donor in a cohort sampled during active COVID-19.

The chain has TRBV12-3 or TRBV12-4 and TRBJ1-1, with D perhaps matching TRBD1 (5 bases). Trimming pared 7 bases from V and 1 base from J, leaving 10 bases between. The length of the CDR3 is 13 residues. The CDR3 coding sequence is TGTGCCAGCAATAACGACAGGAACACTGAAGCTTTCTTT. Translated, it gives CASNNDRNTEAFF.

Notes on this clone: At the DNA level, this CDR3 is encoded by other sequences in the same sample as well. The J gene is TRBJ2-1, the V gene TRBV3-1 (or the pseudogene TRBV3-2), with TRBD2 identical over 12 bases. Trimming took 4 bases from V and 4 from J; bases not matched to a gene: 2. Looked up from germline, CDR1 is LGHDT and CDR2 is YNNKEL (reference sequence). The CDR3 extends over 15 amino acids. The CDR3 DNA follows: TGTGCCAGCAGCCCAGGACTAGCGGGGTACAATGAGCAGTTCTTC. The encoded protein is CASSPGLAGYNEQFF.

The V call is TRBV7-8, the J call TRBJ2-3; 8 nucleotides align to TRBD2. V gave up 3 bases and J gave up 0 bases; unmatched junction bases: 8. Germline V lookup: CDR1 SGHVS, CDR2 FQNEAQ. There are 17 residues in the CDR3. The CDR3 loop reads CASSFSSSGRSTDTQYF. DNA of the CDR3: TGTGCCAGCAGCTTCTCTTCTAGCGGGCGGAGCACAGATACGCAGTATTTT. The variable domain in full, completed from reference TRBV7-8 and TRBJ2-3, reads GAGVSQSPRYKVAKRGQDVALRCDPISGHVSLFWYQQALGQGPEFLTYFQNEAQLDKSGLPSDRFFAERPEGSVSTLKIQRTQQEDSAVYLCASSFSSSGRSTDTQYFGPGTRLTVL.

The chain employs TRBV18 and TRBJ2-1, with TRBD2 identical over 10 bases. The CDR3 runs to 18 residues. V shed 2 bases and J 3 bases; nucleotides not matched to a gene: 10. CDR1 KGHSH and CDR2 LQKENI come from the germline V gene. CDR3 bases: TGTGCCAGCTCACCAATGGGGTTAGCGGGAGGTGGCTACAATGAGCAGTTCTTC. It translates to CASSPMGLAGGGYNEQFF.

This chain connects TRBV7-3 to TRBJ2-1, with TRBD2 identical over 12 bases. V shed 3 bases and J 4 bases; nucleotides not matched to a gene: 7. CDR3 length: 17 residues. Germline V gene sequence: CDR1 SGHTA, CDR2 FQGTGA. In nucleotides, the CDR3 is TGTGCCAGCAGCTTTCTAGCGGGAGGGTCTCTTTACAATGAGCAGTTCTTC. Amino acid sequence: CASSFLAGGSLYNEQFF.

This chain joins TRBV4-3 and TRBJ2-2; 14 nucleotides match TRBD2. Per germline, CDR1 LGHNA and CDR2 YSLEER. With 1 base clipped from V and 0 bases from J, the junction kept 7 bases outside the gene matches. The CDR3 runs to 20 residues. CDR3: CASSQARGLAGVTNTGELFF. CDR3 nucleotide sequence: TGCGCCAGCAGCCAAGCTAGGGGACTAGCGGGAGTAACGAACACCGGGGAGCTGTTTTTT.

The chain has TRBV19 and TRBJ2-7; 7 nucleotides align to TRBD2. This CDR3 contains 17 residues. Germline V gene lookup returns CDR1 LNHDA and CDR2 SQIVND (reference sequence). V shed 6 bases and J 5 bases; nucleotides not matched to a gene: 19. As DNA, the CDR3 is TGTGCCAGTAGAAGCAGCCCCTATATTGCGGGAGAGGACGAGCAGTACTTC. This gives the protein CASRSSPYIAGEDEQYF. Based on the CDR3 plus reference TRBV19 and TRBJ2-7, the full variable domain is DGGITQSPKYLFRKEGQNVTLSCEQNLNHDAMYWYRQDPGQGLRLIYYSQIVNDFQKGDIAEGYSVSREKKESFPLTVTSAQKNPTAFYLCASRSSPYIAGEDEQYFGPGTRLTVT.

This clone was picked up one time. This sequence joins TRBV4-3 and TRBJ2-1; 10 bases are a match to TRBD2. Germline V gene lookup returns CDR1 LGHNA and CDR2 YSLEER. J lost 9 bases, V lost 0 bases, and 8 bases had no gene match. The CDR3 has 16 amino acids. CDR3 amino acids: CASSQDQASGRGEQFF. The CDR3 DNA sequence: TGCGCCAGCAGCCAAGATCAGGCTAGCGGGAGAGGTGAGCAGTTCTTC.

The chain joins TRBV14 to TRBJ2-7; TRBD2 might be the D (6 bases). Germline V gene lookup returns CDR1 SGHDN and CDR2 FVKESK. The V end was cut by 1 base, the J end by 5 bases, with 21 bases between. This CDR3 spans 17 amino acids. The CDR3 protein is CASSQVRRAAGRDEQYF. CDR3 in DNA: TGTGCCAGCAGCCAAGTAAGAAGGGCAGCGGGCAGGGACGAGCAGTACTTC. The entire variable domain, with the rest obtained from reference TRBV14 and TRBJ2-7, is as follows: EAGVTQFPSHSVIEKGQTVTLRCDPISGHDNLYWYRRVMGKEIKFLLHFVKESKQDESGMPNNRFLAERTGGTYSTLKVQPAELEDSGVYFCASSQVRRAAGRDEQYFGPGTRLTVT.

The chain employs TRBV6-5 and TRBJ2-7; the D gene is possibly TRBD2 (5 bases). CDR1 MNHEY and CDR2 SVGAGI come from the germline V gene. The V end lost 5 bases, the J end lost 3 bases, and 14 bases lay between the germline ends. This CDR3 region has 14 residues. The CDR3 reads CASSRTDKHYEQYF. The CDR3 coding sequence is TGTGCCAGCAGTCGGACTGACAAACACTACGAGCAGTACTTC.

This chain connects TRBV6-5 to TRBJ2-7, with 10 bases matching TRBD1. The V gene end was trimmed by 6 bases and the J gene end by 4 bases; junction bases not matched to a gene: 9. Germline CDR1 is MNHEY and CDR2 is SVGAGI. This CDR3 is 15 amino acids long. The CDR3 DNA follows: TGTGCCAGCAGGATCCCGACAGGGGGCAGGTACGAGCAGTACTTC. It translates to CASRIPTGGRYEQYF.

This clone was detected once. The chain joins TRBV7-2 to TRBJ2-7, with D possibly being TRBD2 (6 bases). Germline assignment: CDR1 SGHTA and CDR2 FQGNSA. The CDR3 is 15 amino acids. V was shortened by 3 bases and J by 3 bases, with 15 bases between the two germline ends. The CDR3 DNA sequence: TGTGCCAGCAGCTTCACCCGGGACTTAGACTACGAGCAGTACTTC. Translated, it gives CASSFTRDLDYEQYF.

The chain employs TRBV11-2 and TRBJ1-2; 9 bases fit TRBD1. There are 15 residues in the CDR3. CDR1 is SGHAT and CDR2 is FQNNGV in the germline V gene. The J segment lost 0 bases and the V segment lost 4 bases, leaving 3 bases of the junction unmatched. CDR3 coding DNA: TGTGCCAGCAGCTGGGACAGGGCAGCTAACTATGGCTACACCTTC. Translation: CASSWDRAANYGYTF.

The chain has TRBV6-1 and TRBJ1-1, with D uncertain. V gave up 2 bases and J gave up 4 bases, with 8 bases separating them. This CDR3 comprises 13 residues. Germline values: CDR1 MNHNS, CDR2 SASEGT. CDR3 sequence reads: CASSEKGGTEAFF. The CDR3 nucleotides are TGTGCCAGCAGTGAAAAAGGCGGCACTGAAGCTTTCTTT.

The chain joins TRBV6-2 or TRBV6-3 to TRBJ1-5; TRBD1 matches 7 bases. This CDR3 contains 15 residues. J lost 4 bases, V lost 0 bases, and 3 bases had no gene match. The germline V gene has CDR1 MNHEY and CDR2 SVGEGT. CDR3 sequence: CASSYSTQGNQPQHF. The CDR3 DNA is TGTGCCAGCAGTTACTCAACACAGGGGAATCAGCCCCAGCATTTT.

This chain connects TRBV9 to TRBJ2-7; 11 nucleotides line up with TRBD2. V was pared by 3 bases and J by 2 bases, with 4 bases of the junction left unmatched. Germline CDR1 and CDR2: SGDLS and YYNGEE. The CDR3 is made up of 15 amino acids. The CDR3 loop is CASSAGLAETYEQYF. CDR3 in DNA: TGTGCCAGCAGCGCGGGACTAGCGGAAACCTACGAGCAGTACTTC.

V gene TRBV14 combines with J gene TRBJ2-2; the D is unclear. This CDR3 spans 15 amino acids. V was trimmed by 3 bases and J by 0 bases, leaving 8 bases between them. Germline values: CDR1 SGHDN, CDR2 FVKESK. The CDR3 sequence: CASSQRPTNTGELFF. The CDR3 DNA follows: TGTGCCAGCAGCCAGAGGCCGACGAACACCGGGGAGCTGTTTTTT.

The chain has TRBV13 and TRBJ2-5, with D tentatively TRBD2 (6 bases). The ends were cut back, 4 bases at V and 5 bases at J, with 14 bases in the middle. This CDR3 region has 14 residues. CDR1 PRHDT and CDR2 FYEKMQ come from the germline V gene (reference sequence). The CDR3: CASSSRRAVETQYF. The CDR3 DNA sequence: TGTGCCAGCAGCTCCCGGAGGGCCGTGGAGACCCAGTACTTC.